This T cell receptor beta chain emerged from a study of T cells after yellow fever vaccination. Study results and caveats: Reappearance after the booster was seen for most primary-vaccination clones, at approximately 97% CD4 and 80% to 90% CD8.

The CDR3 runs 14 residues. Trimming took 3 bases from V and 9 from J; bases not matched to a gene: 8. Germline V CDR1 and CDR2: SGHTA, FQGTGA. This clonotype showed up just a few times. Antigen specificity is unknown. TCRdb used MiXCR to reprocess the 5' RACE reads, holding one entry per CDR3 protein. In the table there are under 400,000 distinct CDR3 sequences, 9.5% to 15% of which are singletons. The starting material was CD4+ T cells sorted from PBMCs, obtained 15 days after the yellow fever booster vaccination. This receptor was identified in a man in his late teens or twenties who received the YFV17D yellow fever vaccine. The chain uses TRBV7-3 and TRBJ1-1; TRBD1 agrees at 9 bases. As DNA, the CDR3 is TGTGCCAGCAGCTTCACAGGGGGCGACGGTCAAGCTTTCTTT. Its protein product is CASSFTGGDGQAFF.